The 29 T cell receptor beta chains in this list originate from one sample, sequenced in a study of shared clonotypes between healthy human individuals. Clones were read by immunoSEQ multiplex PCR, and TCRdb kept only the in-frame ones, dropping some. The sample holds a few million clones, 85% to 95% seen once. Naive CD8 isolation took CD45RO-negative cells positively selected for CCR7 and excluded terminally differentiated effector memory CD45RA+ cells. The specimen sequenced was naive CD8+ T cells from PBMCs. The receptors derive from a man aged 18 to 30 in good health. Some clones in this sample may be carry-over from other donors' samples.

The chain links TRBV7-9 to TRBJ2-7, with 8 bases that match TRBD1. There are 15 residues in the CDR3. From germline, CDR1 is SEHNR and CDR2 FQNEAQ (reference sequence). V trimming: 5 bases; J trimming: 1 base; junction bases outside the gene matches: 7. The CDR3 nucleotides are TGTGCCAGCAGCGCCGAGACAGGGGCTTCCTACGAGCAGTACTTC. This gives the protein CASSAETGASYEQYF.

The genes are TRBV4-1 and TRBJ1-1; D ambiguous. CDR1 is MGHRA and CDR2 is YSYEKL in the germline V gene. The germline V and J ends were trimmed by 3 bases and 1 base, with 15 bases remaining between them. The CDR3 is made up of 16 amino acids. The CDR3 sequence: CASSHLLIDPNTEAFF. In nucleotides, the CDR3 is TGCGCCAGCAGCCATTTGTTGATAGACCCGAACACTGAAGCTTTCTTT.

The J gene is TRBJ2-3, the V gene TRBV4-1; 7 bases line up with TRBD1. CDR3 length: 15 amino acids. V shed 0 bases, J shed 7 bases, and the junction held 7 bases outside the gene matches. Germline V gives CDR1 MGHRA, CDR2 YSYEKL. In DNA, the CDR3 is TGCGCCAGCAGCCAAGACACTAACAGGGGATATACGCAGTATTTT. This translates into CASSQDTNRGYTQYF.

This clone showed up just once. The rearrangement links TRBV9 to TRBJ1-1; TRBD1 agrees at 7 bases. Germline lookup yields CDR1 SGDLS and CDR2 YYNGEE. There are 15 residues in the CDR3. Unmatched junction bases numbered 7, after V lost 3 bases and J lost 2 bases. CDR3 sequence (DNA): TGTGCCAGCAGCGAAGAAGGGGACAGAAACACTGAAGCTTTCTTT. Translation: CASSEEGDRNTEAFF.

This clone was detected only a few times. This chain connects TRBV9 to TRBJ1-2, with 9 nucleotides matching TRBD1. Germline assignment: CDR1 SGDLS and CDR2 YYNGEE. This CDR3 contains 16 residues. With 3 bases clipped from V and 0 bases from J, the junction kept 6 bases outside the gene matches. CDR3 nucleotides: TGTGCCAGCAGCGGATTCGGACAGGGGACTAACTATGGCTACACCTTC. It codes for CASSGFGQGTNYGYTF.

This clone was seen a few times. The rearrangement links TRBV28 to TRBJ1-1, with D perhaps matching TRBD1 (5 bases). V lost 6 bases and J lost 8, with 22 bases in between. CDR1 and CDR2 (germline): MDHEN, SYDVKM. The CDR3 has 15 residues. In nucleotides, the CDR3 is TGTGCCAGCAGGGCGGGACCGTTCGGCACTGGGGAAGCTTTCTTT. Translation gives CASRAGPFGTGEAFF.

J is TRBJ1-4 and V is TRBV28; TRBD1 might be the D (5 bases). This CDR3 has 15 residues. The V and J ends lost 3 bases and 5 bases respectively, with 13 bases between them. Germline V gene sequence: CDR1 MDHEN, CDR2 SYDVKM. The CDR3 loop is CASSFPGQTNEKLFF. CDR3 nucleotides: TGTGCCAGCAGTTTCCCGGGGCAAACCAATGAAAAACTGTTTTTT.

The chain has TRBV9 and TRBJ2-3, with a possible D match to TRBD2 (6 bases). The CDR3 has 15 residues. The V gene's germline CDR1 is SGDLS and CDR2 YYNGEE. With 0 bases removed from V and 6 bases from J, the gap between germline ends came to 14 bases. The CDR3: CASSVAGGWSDTQYF. The CDR3 nucleotides read TGTGCCAGCAGCGTAGCTGGGGGGTGGTCTGATACGCAGTATTTT.

The V gene is TRBV9, the J gene TRBJ2-1; 8 bases are a match to TRBD2. The CDR3 spans 20 residues. Unmatched junction bases numbered 23, after V lost 0 bases and J lost 9 bases. CDR1 and CDR2 (germline): SGDLS, YYNGEE. CDR3 region: CASSVGKGLVFEGILGEQFF. The DNA for the CDR3 is TGTGCCAGCAGCGTAGGGAAGGGACTAGTTTTCGAGGGGATTCTGGGTGAGCAGTTCTTC.

As to this clone: Other DNA sequences of this sample code for an identical CDR3. CDR3 sequence (DNA): TGCAGTGCCCGGGACAGGGGTGAGCAGTTCTTC. Protein sequence: CSARDRGEQFF. The chain combines TRBV20-1 with TRBJ2-1, with TRBD1 matching over 10 bases. Germline V gives CDR1 DFQATT, CDR2 SNEGSKA (reference sequence). V lost 6 bases and J lost 9; bases outside the gene matches: 2. The CDR3 has 11 residues.

The chain has TRBV19 and TRBJ2-7; no firm D call. Trimming pared 9 bases from V and 12 bases from J, leaving 24 bases between. The CDR3 length is 13 residues. Germline V gene sequence: CDR1 LNHDA, CDR2 SQIVND (reference sequence). As DNA, the CDR3 is TGTGCCAGCACTTTTGATGACCTAGGATGGGGGTACTTC. The encoded protein is CASTFDDLGWGYF.

This clone was seen only a few times. The rearrangement joins TRBV6-5 to TRBJ1-5; 9 bases map to TRBD1. Germline V gives CDR1 MNHEY, CDR2 SVGAGI. V shed 6 bases and J 6 bases; nucleotides not matched to a gene: 9. The CDR3 is made up of 15 amino acids. The CDR3 sequence: CASSATGGDGQPQHF. The CDR3 DNA reads TGTGCCAGCAGCGCAACAGGGGGCGACGGTCAGCCCCAGCATTTT.

The chain has TRBV9 and TRBJ2-1; 14 bases are a match to TRBD2. CDR1 is SGDLS and CDR2 is YYNGEE in the germline V gene. The ends lost 3 bases at V and 4 bases at J; junction bases unmatched: 3. This CDR3 comprises 16 residues. For the CDR3, the DNA is TGTGCCAGCAGCGCGACTAGCGGGAGGGATTACAATGAGCAGTTCTTC. This encodes CASSATSGRDYNEQFF.

The chain employs TRBV15 and TRBJ2-7; 12 bases are shared with TRBD2. The V segment lost 3 bases and the J segment 5 bases; nucleotides outside the gene matches: 8. The CDR3 is 16 residues long. CDR1 is LNHNV, CDR2 YYDKDF, per germline (reference sequence). Here the CDR3 DNA reads TGTGCCACCAGCAGGGATACTAGCGGGAGGTTGAACGAGCAGTACTTC. The encoded protein is CATSRDTSGRLNEQYF. The full variable domain, with the rest looked up from reference TRBV15 and TRBJ2-7, is DAMVIQNPRYQVTQFGKPVTLSCSQTLNHNVMYWYQQKSSQAPKLLFHYYDKDFNNEADTPDNFQSRRPNTSFCFLDIRSPGLGDTAMYLCATSRDTSGRLNEQYFGPGTRLTVT.

The chain joins TRBV19 to TRBJ1-1; D unresolved. The germline gives CDR1 LNHDA, CDR2 SQIVND (reference sequence). The CDR3 totals 13 residues. V was pared by 5 bases and J by 3 bases, with 10 bases between. The CDR3 DNA follows: TGTGCCAGTAGTTTCGGGTTTTACACTGAAGCTTTCTTT. This sequence encodes CASSFGFYTEAFF. Together with reference TRBV19 and TRBJ1-1, the CDR3 gives the full variable domain: DGGITQSPKYLFRKEGQNVTLSCEQNLNHDAMYWYRQDPGQGLRLIYYSQIVNDFQKGDIAEGYSVSREKKESFPLTVTSAQKNPTAFYLCASSFGFYTEAFFGQGTRLTVV.

This clone occurred once. This rearrangement joins TRBV2 to TRBJ2-2; 15 nucleotides match TRBD2. With 10 bases clipped from V and 4 bases from J, the junction kept 10 bases outside the gene matches. Germline CDR1 and CDR2: SNHLY and FYNNEI. The CDR3 is 17 amino acids. The CDR3, as DNA: TGTGCCATCGCCGGGACTAGCGGGAGGACGGGCACCGGGGAGCTGTTTTTT. It is translated as CAIAGTSGRTGTGELFF.

This clone occurred once. The chain has TRBV30 and TRBJ2-3; D is perhaps TRBD1 or TRBD2 (5 bases each). Germline CDR1 reads GTSNPN; CDR2 reads SVGIG (reference sequence). Trimming shortened V by 3 bases and J by 8 bases, and 18 bases separated the two germline ends. The CDR3 is 14 amino acids. CDR3 sequence reads: CAWSDGTTLGTQYF. The CDR3 DNA reads as TGTGCCTGGAGCGACGGGACCACCCTAGGTACGCAGTATTTT.

CDR3 nucleotide sequence: TGTGCCAGCAGTTTTACGGCAGGGGATCGGCAGCCCCAGCATTTT. As protein: CASSFTAGDRQPQHF. The rearrangement links TRBV27 to TRBJ1-5; TRBD1 is a possible D gene (6 bases). The germline V gene encodes CDR1 MNHEY and CDR2 SMNVEV (reference sequence). This CDR3 is built from 15 residues. V lost 3 bases and J lost 7, with 16 bases in between.

V usage is TRBV7-6 and J usage is TRBJ2-2; weak D call: TRBD2 (6 bases). Trimming left V 4 bases short and J 3 bases short, with 18 bases between. In germline, CDR1 is SGHVS, CDR2 FNYEAQ. This CDR3 comprises 17 residues. Here the CDR3 reads CASSSDVTGVYTGELFF. The CDR3 bases are TGTGCCAGCAGCTCCGATGTGACGGGAGTGTACACCGGGGAGCTGTTTTTT.

This clone appeared a single time. V usage is TRBV28 and J usage is TRBJ2-4; tentatively, D is TRBD2 (6 bases). Trimming left V 6 bases short and J 5 bases short, with 17 bases between. This CDR3 comprises 15 residues. Per the germline V gene, CDR1 is MDHEN and CDR2 is SYDVKM. The CDR3 region has the DNA TGTGCCAGCAGGACTCTGACTAGTTTCCAAAACATTCAGTACTTC. Translating it yields CASRTLTSFQNIQYF.

This clone showed up just a few times. The chain couples TRBV11-2 to TRBJ1-4, with D unclear. The CDR3 loop spans 15 amino acids. The germline V gene has CDR1 SGHAT and CDR2 FQNNGV. Trimming took off 3 bases at V and 5 bases at J, with 13 bases between the two ends. The CDR3 region is CASSFRGQLNEKLFF. CDR3 sequence (DNA): TGTGCCAGCAGCTTCCGTGGGCAGCTGAATGAAAAACTGTTTTTT.

The V and J genes are TRBV11-2 and TRBJ2-1; D gene unclear. CDR3 length: 16 residues. CDR1 is SGHAT, CDR2 FQNNGV, per germline. V was shortened by 5 bases and J by 4 bases, with 18 bases between the two germline ends. The CDR3 spells CASSPAPGPLYNEQFF. DNA of the CDR3: TGTGCCAGCAGCCCCGCCCCCGGGCCCCTATACAATGAGCAGTTCTTC.

The chain joins TRBV13 to TRBJ2-1; 10 bases line up with TRBD2. From germline, CDR1 is PRHDT and CDR2 FYEKMQ (reference sequence). The junction had 8 bases not matched to a gene; V was cut back by 5 bases and J by 4 bases. The CDR3 has 16 residues. DNA of the CDR3: TGTGCCAGCAGCGGCACCGGGACTAGCGTTTACAATGAGCAGTTCTTC. Protein product: CASSGTGTSVYNEQFF.

The chain recombines TRBV5-4 with TRBJ2-1; 7 bases align to TRBD1. V lost 3 bases, J lost 8 bases, and 11 bases stayed unmatched. Germline V CDR1 and CDR2: SGHNT, YYREEE (reference sequence). This CDR3 is 15 amino acids long. The CDR3: CASSSTGAPEDEQFF. The DNA for the CDR3 is TGTGCCAGCAGCTCTACAGGGGCCCCGGAGGATGAGCAGTTCTTC.

V is TRBV29-1 and J is TRBJ1-5; 7 positions agree with TRBD1. The CDR3 is 12 amino acids. With V trimmed by 7 bases and J by 2 bases, 2 bases remained unmatched. Per germline, CDR1 SQVTM and CDR2 ANQGSEA. The CDR3 DNA reads as TGCAGCGCTGGGACAGGCAATCAGCCCCAGCATTTT. It translates to CSAGTGNQPQHF.

The chain employs TRBV11-2 and TRBJ2-7; 7 nucleotides line up with TRBD1. Germline lookup yields CDR1 SGHAT and CDR2 FQNNGV. The junction had 7 bases not matched to a gene; V was cut back by 2 bases and J by 3 bases. CDR3 length: 15 residues. CDR3 DNA sequence: TGTGCCAGCAGCTTATTAACCGGGACAGTCTACGAGCAGTACTTC. Protein: CASSLLTGTVYEQYF.

In DNA form, the CDR3 reads TGTGCCAGCAGCTTCGCCATGAACACTGAAGCTTTCTTT. Translating it yields CASSFAMNTEAFF. The rearrangement uses TRBV11-3 and TRBJ1-1, with D hard to call. This CDR3 spans 13 amino acids. Trimming left V 3 bases short and J 0 bases short, with 5 bases between. CDR1 is SGHNT, CDR2 YENEEA, per germline.

This sequence joins TRBV6-1 and TRBJ2-2, with a possible D match to TRBD2 (5 bases). There are 16 residues in the CDR3. V dropped 3 bases and J dropped 1 base, with 12 bases sitting between them. Germline CDR1 is MNHNS and CDR2 is SASEGT. DNA for the CDR3: TGTGCCAGCAGTGACCTCGGACTTTTGAACACCGGGGAGCTGTTTTTT. It is translated as CASSDLGLLNTGELFF.

The rearrangement links TRBV14 to TRBJ2-7, with D possibly being TRBD1 (6 bases). Germline V gives CDR1 SGHDN, CDR2 FVKESK. This CDR3 has 13 residues. V was pared by 1 base and J by 4 bases, with 8 bases between. In DNA form, the CDR3 reads TGTGCCAGCAGCCAAGTACAGGGTTACGAGCAGTACTTC. It translates to CASSQVQGYEQYF. Full variable domain (outside the CDR3, taken from reference TRBV14 and TRBJ2-7): EAGVTQFPSHSVIEKGQTVTLRCDPISGHDNLYWYRRVMGKEIKFLLHFVKESKQDESGMPNNRFLAERTGGTYSTLKVQPAELEDSGVYFCASSQVQGYEQYFGPGTRLTVT.